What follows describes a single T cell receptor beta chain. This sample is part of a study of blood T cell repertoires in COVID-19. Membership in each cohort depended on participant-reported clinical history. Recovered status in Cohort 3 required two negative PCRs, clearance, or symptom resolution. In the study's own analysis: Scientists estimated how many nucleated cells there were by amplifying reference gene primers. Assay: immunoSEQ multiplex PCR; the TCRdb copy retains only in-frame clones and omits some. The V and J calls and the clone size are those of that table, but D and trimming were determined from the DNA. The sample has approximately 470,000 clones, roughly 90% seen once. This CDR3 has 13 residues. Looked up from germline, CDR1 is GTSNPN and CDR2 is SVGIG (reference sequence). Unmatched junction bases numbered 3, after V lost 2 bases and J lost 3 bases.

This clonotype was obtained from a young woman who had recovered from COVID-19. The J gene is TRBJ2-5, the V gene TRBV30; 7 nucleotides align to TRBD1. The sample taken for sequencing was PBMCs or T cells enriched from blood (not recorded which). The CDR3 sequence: CAWSPDREETQYF. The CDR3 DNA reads TGTGCCTGGAGTCCAGACAGGGAAGAGACCCAGTACTTC.